This TCR beta chain came from a study of blood T cell repertoires in COVID-19. This CDR3 spans 16 amino acids. Trimming cost V 5 bases and J 4 bases, with 18 bases left between them. CDR1 PRHDT and CDR2 FYEKMQ come from the germline V gene (reference sequence). Only in-frame clones appear in the TCRdb table, and some are missing; sequencing was by immunoSEQ multiplex PCR. The sample holds some 42,000 clones, over 75% seen once. This sequence was found in a human donor in a cohort sampled during active COVID-19. V usage is TRBV13 and J usage is TRBJ2-1, with a weak D call TRBD2 (5 bases). The sample taken for sequencing was peripheral blood. CDR3 coding DNA: TGTGCCAGCAGCCTAACAGACGGGGAACCATACAATGAGCAGTTCTTC. Translated: CASSLTDGEPYNEQFF.